Detailed here is one T cell receptor (beta chain). Its antigen is unknown. Every one of the patients relapsed after autologous stem cell transplantation (brentuximab vedotin exposure was variable). Complete response, partial response or progressive disease was recorded as best response. This specimen comes from a study of PD-1 blockade in classical Hodgkin lymphoma. Study in general: Patients were treated with nivolumab at 3 mg/kg, and this was given intravenously every 2 weeks.

Germline CDR1 and CDR2: MNHEY and SMNVEV (reference sequence). V shed 6 bases and J shed 4 bases, with 16 bases lying between them. The CDR3 contains 15 residues. Assay used: immunoSEQ multiplex PCR; TCRdb lists only in-frame clones, some missing. The sample carries approximately 26,000 clones, 81% recorded once. General study findings and limits: Healthy donors reportedly exceeded newly diagnosed patients in baseline TCR diversity. Patients with a complete response exhibited baseline diversity comparable to newly diagnosed patients.

The rearrangement joins TRBV27 to TRBJ2-1; a possible D gene is TRBD2 (6 bases). The sequence derives from a human donor with classical Hodgkin lymphoma. Source: peripheral blood mononuclear cells (PBMCs), taken before the second cycle of nivolumab. This chain's CDR3 is CASSPRGITYNEQFF. The CDR3 region has the DNA TGTGCCAGCAGCCCGCGGGGAATTACATACAATGAGCAGTTCTTC.